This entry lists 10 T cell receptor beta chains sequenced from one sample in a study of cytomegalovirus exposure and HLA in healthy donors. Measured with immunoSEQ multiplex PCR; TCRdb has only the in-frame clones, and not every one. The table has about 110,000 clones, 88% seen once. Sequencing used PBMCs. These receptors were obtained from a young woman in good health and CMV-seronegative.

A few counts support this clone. This CDR3 is CASSIVNYGYTF. DNA for the CDR3: TGTGCCAGCAGCATCGTTAACTATGGCTACACCTTC. V usage is TRBV7-2 and J usage is TRBJ1-2; no definite D call. CDR1 SGHTA and CDR2 FQGNSA come from the germline V gene. The CDR3 sequence is 12 residues long. Trimming stripped 5 bases from V and 1 base from J, with 5 bases between.

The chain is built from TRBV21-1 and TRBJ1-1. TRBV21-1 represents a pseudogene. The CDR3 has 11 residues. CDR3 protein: CASPHYTEAFF. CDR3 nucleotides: TGTGCCAGCCCTCACTACACTGAAGCTTTCTTT.

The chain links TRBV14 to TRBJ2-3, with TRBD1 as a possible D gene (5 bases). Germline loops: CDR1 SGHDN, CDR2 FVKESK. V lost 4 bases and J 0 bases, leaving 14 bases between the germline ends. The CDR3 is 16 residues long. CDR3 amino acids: CASSPPGHLSTDTQYF. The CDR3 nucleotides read TGTGCCAGCAGCCCGCCAGGACACCTTAGCACAGATACGCAGTATTTT.

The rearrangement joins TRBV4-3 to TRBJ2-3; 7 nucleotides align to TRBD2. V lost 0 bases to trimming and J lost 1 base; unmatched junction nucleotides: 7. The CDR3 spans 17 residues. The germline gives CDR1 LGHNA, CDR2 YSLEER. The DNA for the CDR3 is TGCGCCAGCAGCCAAGAGTGGAGGGAGGGACGCACAGATACGCAGTATTTT. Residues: CASSQEWREGRTDTQYF.

The CDR3 DNA reads as TGTGCCAGCAGTTCCGTCTCCTACGAGCAGTACTTC. Protein: CASSSVSYEQYF. J is TRBJ2-7 and V is TRBV28; D is undetermined. Germline V gene lookup returns CDR1 MDHEN and CDR2 SYDVKM. V lost 4 bases and J 0 bases, leaving 4 bases between the germline ends. The CDR3 length is 12 residues.

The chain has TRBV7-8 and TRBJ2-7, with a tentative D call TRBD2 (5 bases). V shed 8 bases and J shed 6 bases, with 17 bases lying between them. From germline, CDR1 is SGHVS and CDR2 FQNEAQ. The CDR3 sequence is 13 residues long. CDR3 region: CASGSAPSGEQYF. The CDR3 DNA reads TGTGCCAGCGGGAGCGCCCCGAGCGGCGAGCAGTACTTC.

As DNA, the CDR3 is TGTGCCAGTTTTCCCGGCCCGACGGGTGGCTACACCTTC. This sequence encodes CASFPGPTGGYTF. The chain has TRBV28 and TRBJ1-2; no firm D call. The germline V and J ends were trimmed by 9 bases and 7 bases, with 18 bases remaining between them. CDR1 and CDR2 (germline): MDHEN, SYDVKM. The CDR3 has 13 amino acids.

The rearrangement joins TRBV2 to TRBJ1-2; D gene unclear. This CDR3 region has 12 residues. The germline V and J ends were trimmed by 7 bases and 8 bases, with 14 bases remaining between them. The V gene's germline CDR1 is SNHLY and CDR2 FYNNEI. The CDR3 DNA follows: TGTGCCAGCATCCAGCTGCCTAGGGGCTACACCTTC. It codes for CASIQLPRGYTF.

Here the CDR3 reads CATSRGLGSNQPQHF. The DNA of the CDR3 is TGTGCCACCAGCAGGGGACTGGGGAGCAATCAGCCCCAGCATTTT. V gene TRBV15 combines with J gene TRBJ1-5, with D maybe TRBD1 (5 bases). CDR3 length: 15 amino acids. Germline assignment: CDR1 LNHNV and CDR2 YYDKDF (reference sequence). Trimming took off 3 bases at V and 1 base at J, with 10 bases between the two ends.

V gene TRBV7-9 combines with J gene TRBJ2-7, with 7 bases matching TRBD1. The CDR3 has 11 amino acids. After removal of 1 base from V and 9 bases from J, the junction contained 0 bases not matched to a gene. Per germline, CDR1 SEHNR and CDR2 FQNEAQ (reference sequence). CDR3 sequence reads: CASSLGDRQYF. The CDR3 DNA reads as TGTGCCAGCAGCTTAGGGGACAGGCAGTACTTC.